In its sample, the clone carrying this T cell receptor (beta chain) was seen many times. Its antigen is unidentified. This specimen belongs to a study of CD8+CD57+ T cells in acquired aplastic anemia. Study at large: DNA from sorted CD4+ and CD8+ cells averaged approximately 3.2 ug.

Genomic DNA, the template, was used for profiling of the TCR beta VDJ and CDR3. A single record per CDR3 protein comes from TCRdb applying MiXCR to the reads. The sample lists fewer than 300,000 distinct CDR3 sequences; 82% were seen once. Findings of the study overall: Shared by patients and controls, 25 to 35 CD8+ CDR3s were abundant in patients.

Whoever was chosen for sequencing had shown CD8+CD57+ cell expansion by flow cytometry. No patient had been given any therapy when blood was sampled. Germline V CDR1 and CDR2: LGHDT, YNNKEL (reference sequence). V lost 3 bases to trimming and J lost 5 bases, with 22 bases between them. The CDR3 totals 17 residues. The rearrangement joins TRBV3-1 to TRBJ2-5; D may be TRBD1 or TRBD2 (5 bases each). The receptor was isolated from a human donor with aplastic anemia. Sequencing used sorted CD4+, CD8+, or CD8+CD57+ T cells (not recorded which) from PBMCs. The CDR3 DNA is TGTGCCAGCAGCCATACCCCTTGGGGGACCCCCCAGGAGACCCAGTACTTC. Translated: CASSHTPWGTPQETQYF.